The entry that follows covers one T cell receptor beta chain sequence. Its antigen is not known. This sample was included in a study of cytomegalovirus exposure and HLA in healthy donors. Study-wide results and limits: CMV serostatus was the only immune exposure information that was available. On later analysis, the bulk of CMV-associated TCR beta chains appeared to be HLA-restricted.

After removal of 6 bases from V and 0 bases from J, the junction contained 9 bases not matched to a gene. The CDR3 runs 19 residues. CDR1 and CDR2 (germline): LGHNT, FRNRAP. The PCR contained 60 Vbeta and 13 Jbeta primers. Produced via immunoSEQ multiplex PCR; TCRdb's table is partial and in-frame only. The table lists roughly 200,000 clones, roughly 85% of them singletons. The sequencing sample was made of PBMCs. The receptor comes from a woman aged 40 to 50 in good health and CMV-seronegative. The V call is TRBV12-5, the J call TRBJ2-1, with 15 bases that match TRBD2. This CDR3 reads CASGSGLAGGPSSYNEQFF. DNA of the CDR3: TGTGCTAGTGGCTCGGGACTAGCGGGGGGCCCGAGCTCCTACAATGAGCAGTTCTTC. Using reference TRBV12-5 and TRBJ2-1 for the parts outside the CDR3, the full variable domain is DARVTQTPRHKVTEMGQEVTMRCQPILGHNTVFWYRQTMMQGLELLAYFRNRAPLDDSGMPKDRFSAEMPDATLATLKIQPSEPRDSAVYFCASGSGLAGGPSSYNEQFFGPGTRLTVL.